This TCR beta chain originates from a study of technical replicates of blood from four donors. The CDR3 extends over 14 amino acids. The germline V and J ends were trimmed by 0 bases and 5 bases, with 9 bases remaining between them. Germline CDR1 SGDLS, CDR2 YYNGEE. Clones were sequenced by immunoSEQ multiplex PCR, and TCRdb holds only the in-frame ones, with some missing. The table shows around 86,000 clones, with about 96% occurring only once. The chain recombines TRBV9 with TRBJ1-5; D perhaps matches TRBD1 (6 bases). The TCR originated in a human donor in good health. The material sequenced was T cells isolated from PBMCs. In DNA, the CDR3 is TGTGCCAGCAGCGTAGAGGCAGGGGATCAGCCCCAGCATTTT. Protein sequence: CASSVEAGDQPQHF.